Sequencing of this T cell receptor beta chain was carried out in a study of CD8+CD57+ T cells in acquired aplastic anemia. The authors sequenced patients whose flow cytometry had shown CD8+CD57+ cell expansion. The study, taken as a whole, reports: Patients showed no significant difference from controls in CD8+ Simpson's diversity. Patients and controls shared twenty-nine CD8+ CDR3 sequences, highly expressed in patients.

Genomic DNA, serving as template, underwent TCR beta VDJ and CDR3 profiling. Each CDR3 protein gets one entry after TCRdb re-called the reads with MiXCR. The data contain some 180,000 distinct CDR3 sequences, 48% of them singletons. The germline V gene encodes CDR1 SGDLS and CDR2 YYNGEE. The V end was cut by 7 bases, the J end by 10 bases, with 21 bases between. The CDR3 runs to 14 residues. A word on this clonotype: The target antigen is unknown.

This chain uses TRBV9 with TRBJ2-1, with D maybe TRBD1 (6 bases). This clonotype originated in a human donor with aplastic anemia. Sequenced: sorted CD4+, CD8+, or CD8+CD57+ T cells (not recorded which) from PBMCs. CDR3 nucleotides: TGTGCCAGCCGAGTGAGCGATGGGACAATGGAGCAGTTCTTC. It translates to CASRVSDGTMEQFF.